Listed below are T cell receptor beta chains from one sample, sequenced in a study of identical twins. TCRdb reprocessed the 5' RACE reads via MiXCR and lists one record per CDR3 protein. The data show 200,000 to 250,000 distinct CDR3 sequences, with 12% seen just once and about 4% held by the top ten. These data were likewise used in another study, on yellow fever vaccine responses in identical twins.

What was sequenced was memory (CD45RO+) T cells sorted from blood. The receptor source for this set is a woman aged 18-30 years in good health. CDR3s include the opening cysteine and the closing phenylalanine or tryptophan. A D gene is named only where the DNA matches it firmly. Clone sizes are given selectively: once, few, many, or a class where the clone is expanded.

j_gene: TRBJ2-2
abundance: few
len: 14
d_gene: NA
v_gene: TRBV20-1
CDR3aa: CSVSRDQLTGELFF
CDR3nt: TGCAGTGTCTCTCGGGACCAACTCACCGGGGAGCTGTTTTTT

j_gene: TRBJ2-5
abundance: NA
len: 14
d_gene: NA
v_gene: TRBV10-2
CDR3aa: CASSPRRVQETQYF
CDR3nt: TGCGCCAGCAGCCCCCGTCGAGTCCAAGAGACCCAGTACTTC

j_gene: TRBJ2-7
abundance: few
len: 14
d_gene: TRBD2
v_gene: TRBV20-1
CDR3aa: CSAEGLAGSYEQYF
CDR3nt: TGCAGTGCTGAGGGACTAGCGGGCTCTTACGAGCAGTACTTC

j_gene: TRBJ2-7
abundance: many
len: 14
d_gene: NA
v_gene: TRBV4-2
CDR3aa: CASSQGSSGVEQYF
CDR3nt: TGTGCCAGCAGCCAAGGTAGTTCTGGGGTCGAGCAGTACTTC

j_gene: TRBJ2-6
abundance: NA
len: 18
d_gene: NA
v_gene: TRBV13
CDR3aa: CASSLGHGSRSGANVLTF
CDR3nt: TGTGCCAGCAGCTTAGGCCACGGCAGCCGCTCTGGGGCCAACGTCCTGACTTTC

j_gene: TRBJ1-5
abundance: many
len: 14
d_gene: NA
v_gene: TRBV5-1
CDR3aa: CASSLGDPNQPQHF
CDR3nt: TGCGCCAGCAGCTTGGGGGACCCGAATCAGCCCCAGCATTTT

j_gene: TRBJ2-3
abundance: medium-sized
len: 18
d_gene: NA
v_gene: TRBV25-1
CDR3aa: CASSGEGTGGRSTDTQYF
CDR3nt: TGTGCCAGCAGTGGAGAGGGGACTGGGGGTCGGAGCACAGATACGCAGTATTTT

j_gene: TRBJ2-7
abundance: many
len: 15
d_gene: TRBD2
v_gene: TRBV6-2/TRBV6-3
CDR3aa: CASSYPTSGDYEQYF
CDR3nt: TGTGCCAGCAGTTACCCCACTAGCGGGGACTACGAGCAGTACTTC

j_gene: TRBJ2-1
abundance: few
len: 16
d_gene: NA
v_gene: TRBV25-1
CDR3aa: CASSGYKGRSYNEQFF
CDR3nt: TGTGCCAGCAGTGGTTACAAGGGGCGTTCCTACAATGAGCAGTTCTTC

j_gene: TRBJ2-1
abundance: NA
len: 13
d_gene: TRBD2
v_gene: TRBV2
CDR3aa: CACIAGGYNEQFF
CDR3nt: TGTGCCTGCATAGCGGGGGGATACAATGAGCAGTTCTTC

j_gene: TRBJ2-5
abundance: NA
len: 13
d_gene: NA
v_gene: TRBV7-9
CDR3aa: CASTLEGSETQYF
CDR3nt: TGTGCCAGCACCCTAGAGGGATCGGAGACCCAGTACTTC

j_gene: TRBJ2-5
abundance: few
len: 11
d_gene: NA
v_gene: TRBV20-1
CDR3aa: CSARDLETQYF
CDR3nt: TGCAGTGCTAGAGATCTTGAGACCCAGTACTTC

j_gene: TRBJ2-1
abundance: many
len: 14
d_gene: NA
v_gene: TRBV20-1
CDR3aa: CSPLRVDRDNEQFF
CDR3nt: TGCAGTCCCCTCAGAGTCGACAGAGACAATGAGCAGTTCTTC